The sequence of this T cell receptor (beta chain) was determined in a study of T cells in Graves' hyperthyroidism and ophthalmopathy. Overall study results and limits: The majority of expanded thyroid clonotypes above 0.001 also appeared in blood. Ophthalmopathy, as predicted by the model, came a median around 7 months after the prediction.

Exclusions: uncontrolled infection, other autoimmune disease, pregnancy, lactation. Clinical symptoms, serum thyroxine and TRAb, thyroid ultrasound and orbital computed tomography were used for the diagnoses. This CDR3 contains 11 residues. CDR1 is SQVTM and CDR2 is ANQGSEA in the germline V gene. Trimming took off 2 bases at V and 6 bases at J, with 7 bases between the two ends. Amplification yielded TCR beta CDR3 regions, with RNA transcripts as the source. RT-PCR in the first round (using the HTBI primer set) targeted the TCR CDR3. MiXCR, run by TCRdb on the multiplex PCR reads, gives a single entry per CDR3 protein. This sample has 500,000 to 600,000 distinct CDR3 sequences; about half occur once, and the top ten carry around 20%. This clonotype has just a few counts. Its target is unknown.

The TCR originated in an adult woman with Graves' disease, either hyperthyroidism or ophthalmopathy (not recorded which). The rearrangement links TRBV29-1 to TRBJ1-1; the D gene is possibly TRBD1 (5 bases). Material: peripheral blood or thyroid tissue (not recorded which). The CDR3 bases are TGCAGCGTTGAACAGGGATCTGAAGCTTTCTTT. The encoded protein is CSVEQGSEAFF. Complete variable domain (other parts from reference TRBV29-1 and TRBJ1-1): SAVISQKPSRDICQRGTSLTIQCQVDSQVTMMFWYRQQPGQSLTLIATANQGSEATYESGFVIDKFPISRPNLTFSTLTVSNMSPEDSSIYLCSVEQGSEAFFGQGTRLTVV.